This paragraph covers one T cell receptor beta chain sequence. What it binds is unknown. These data belong to a study of T cell responses to AZD1222 COVID-19 vaccine. Study-level findings and limits: Nearly half of the spike-specific TCRs reportedly recognize variant regions that carry no mutations. At study baseline, merely six AZD1222 recipients were seropositive. Clonal diversity was possibly underestimated; the donors were predominantly white British and more often female.

This table comes from immunoSEQ multiplex PCR, and its TCRdb copy is limited to in-frame clones, with some not included. The repertoire holds 58,000 or so clones, roughly 84% seen once, with under 8% in the top ten. The CDR3 loop spans 14 amino acids. Per the germline V gene, CDR1 is MNHEY and CDR2 is SVGAGI. V was trimmed by 0 bases and J by 9 bases, leaving 12 bases between them. This chain connects TRBV6-5 to TRBJ2-1; D remains ambiguous. The sample in question was peripheral blood, obtained on day 0 of AZD1222 vaccination. The clonotype was recovered from an adult in good health. CDR3: CASSYSGIPLEQFF. In nucleotides, the CDR3 is TGTGCCAGCAGTTACTCGGGGATACCGCTTGAGCAGTTCTTC.